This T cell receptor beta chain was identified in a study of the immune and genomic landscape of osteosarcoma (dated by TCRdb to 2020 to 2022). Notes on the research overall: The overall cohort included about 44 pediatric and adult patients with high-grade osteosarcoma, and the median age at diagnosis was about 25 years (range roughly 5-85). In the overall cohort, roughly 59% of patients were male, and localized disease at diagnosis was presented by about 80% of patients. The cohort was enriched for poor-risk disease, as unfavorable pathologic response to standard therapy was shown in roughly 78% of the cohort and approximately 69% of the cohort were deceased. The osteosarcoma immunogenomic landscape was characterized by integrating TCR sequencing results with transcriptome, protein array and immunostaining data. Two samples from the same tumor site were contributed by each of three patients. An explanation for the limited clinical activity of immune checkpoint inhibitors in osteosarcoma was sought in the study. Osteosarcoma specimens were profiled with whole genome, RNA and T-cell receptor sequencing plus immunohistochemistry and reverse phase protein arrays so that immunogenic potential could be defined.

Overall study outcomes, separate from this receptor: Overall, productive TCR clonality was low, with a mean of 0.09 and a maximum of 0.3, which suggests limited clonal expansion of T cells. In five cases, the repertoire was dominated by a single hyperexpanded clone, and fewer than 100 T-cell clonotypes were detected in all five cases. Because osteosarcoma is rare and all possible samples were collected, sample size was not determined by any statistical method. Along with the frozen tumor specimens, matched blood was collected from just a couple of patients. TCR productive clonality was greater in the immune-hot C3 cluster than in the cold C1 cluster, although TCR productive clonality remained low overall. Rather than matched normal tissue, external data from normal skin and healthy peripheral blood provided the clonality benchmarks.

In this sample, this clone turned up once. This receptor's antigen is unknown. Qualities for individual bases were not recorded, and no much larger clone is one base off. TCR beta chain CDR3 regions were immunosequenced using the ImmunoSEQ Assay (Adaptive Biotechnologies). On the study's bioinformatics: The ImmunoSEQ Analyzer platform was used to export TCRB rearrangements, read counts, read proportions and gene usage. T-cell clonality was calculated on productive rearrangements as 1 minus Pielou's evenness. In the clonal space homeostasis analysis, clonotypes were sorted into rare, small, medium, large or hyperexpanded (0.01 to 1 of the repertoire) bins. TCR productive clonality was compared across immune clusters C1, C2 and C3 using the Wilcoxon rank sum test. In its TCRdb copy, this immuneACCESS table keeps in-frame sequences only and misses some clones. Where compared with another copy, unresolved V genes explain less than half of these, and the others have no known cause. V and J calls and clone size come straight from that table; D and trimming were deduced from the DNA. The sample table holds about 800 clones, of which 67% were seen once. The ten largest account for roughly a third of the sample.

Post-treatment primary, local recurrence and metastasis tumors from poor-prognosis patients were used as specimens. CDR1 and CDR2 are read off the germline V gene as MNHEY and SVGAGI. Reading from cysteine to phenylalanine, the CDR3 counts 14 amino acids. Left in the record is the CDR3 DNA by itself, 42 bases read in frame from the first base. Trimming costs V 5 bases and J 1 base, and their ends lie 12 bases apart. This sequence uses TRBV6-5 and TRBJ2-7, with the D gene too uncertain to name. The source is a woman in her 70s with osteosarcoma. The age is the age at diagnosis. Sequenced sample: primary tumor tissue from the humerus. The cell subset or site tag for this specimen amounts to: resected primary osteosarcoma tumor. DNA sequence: TGTGCCAGCAGTCGCGGACCAGGTTCCTACGAGCAGTACTTC. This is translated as CASSRGPGSYEQYF.